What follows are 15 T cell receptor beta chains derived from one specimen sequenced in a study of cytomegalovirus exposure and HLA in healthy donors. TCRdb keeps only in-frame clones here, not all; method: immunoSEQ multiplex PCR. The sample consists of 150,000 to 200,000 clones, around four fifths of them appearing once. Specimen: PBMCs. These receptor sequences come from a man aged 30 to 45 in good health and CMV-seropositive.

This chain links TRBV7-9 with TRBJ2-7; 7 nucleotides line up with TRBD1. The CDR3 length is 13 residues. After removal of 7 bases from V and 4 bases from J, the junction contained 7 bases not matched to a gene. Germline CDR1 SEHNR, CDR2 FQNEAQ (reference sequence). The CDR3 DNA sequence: TGTGCCAGCACGATAGGGGGCGGATACGAGCAGTACTTC. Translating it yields CASTIGGGYEQYF.

The CDR3 region is CASSSTGLMYEQYF. DNA for the CDR3: TGTGCCAGCAGCTCGACAGGGTTGATGTACGAGCAGTACTTC. The chain recombines TRBV7-9 with TRBJ2-7; TRBD1 agrees at 7 bases. The CDR3 totals 14 residues. Germline V gene sequence: CDR1 SEHNR, CDR2 FQNEAQ (reference sequence). V trimming: 4 bases; J trimming: 4 bases; junction bases outside the gene matches: 7. The full variable domain, with the rest looked up from reference TRBV7-9 and TRBJ2-7, is DTGVSQNPRHKITKRGQNVTFRCDPISEHNRLYWYRQTLGQGPEFLTYFQNEAQLEKSRLLSDRFSAERPKGSFSTLEIQRTEQGDSAMYLCASSSTGLMYEQYFGPGTRLTVT.

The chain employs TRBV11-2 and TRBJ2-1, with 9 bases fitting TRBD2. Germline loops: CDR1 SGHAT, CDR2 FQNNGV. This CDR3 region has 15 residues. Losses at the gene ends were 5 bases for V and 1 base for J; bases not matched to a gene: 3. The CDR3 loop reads CASSPSGVSYNEQFF. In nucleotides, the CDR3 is TGTGCCAGCAGCCCTAGCGGGGTATCCTACAATGAGCAGTTCTTC.

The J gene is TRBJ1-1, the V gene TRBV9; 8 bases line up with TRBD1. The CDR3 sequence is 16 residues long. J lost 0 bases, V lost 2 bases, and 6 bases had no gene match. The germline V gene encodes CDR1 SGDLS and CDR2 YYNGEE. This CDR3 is CASSVGQGAVNTEAFF. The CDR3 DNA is TGTGCCAGCAGCGTCGGGCAGGGGGCCGTGAACACTGAAGCTTTCTTT.

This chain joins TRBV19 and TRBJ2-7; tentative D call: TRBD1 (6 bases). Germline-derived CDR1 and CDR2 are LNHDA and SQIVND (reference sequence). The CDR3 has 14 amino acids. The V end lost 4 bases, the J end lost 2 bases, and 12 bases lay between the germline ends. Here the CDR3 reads CASSSQGTPYEQYF. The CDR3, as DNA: TGTGCCAGTAGTAGCCAGGGGACCCCCTACGAGCAGTACTTC.

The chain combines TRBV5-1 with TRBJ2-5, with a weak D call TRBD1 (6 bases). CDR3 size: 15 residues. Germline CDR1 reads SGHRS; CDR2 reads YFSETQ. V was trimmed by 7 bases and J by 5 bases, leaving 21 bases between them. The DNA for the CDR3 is TGCGCCAGCGCCACCAGGGACACCAGTAGGGAGACCCAGTACTTC. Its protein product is CASATRDTSRETQYF.

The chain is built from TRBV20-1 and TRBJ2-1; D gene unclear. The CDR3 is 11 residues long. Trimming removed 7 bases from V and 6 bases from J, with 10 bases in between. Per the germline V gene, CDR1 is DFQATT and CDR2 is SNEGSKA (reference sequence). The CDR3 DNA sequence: TGCAGTGAAGAGAGGTTCAATGAGCAGTTCTTC. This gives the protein CSEERFNEQFF.

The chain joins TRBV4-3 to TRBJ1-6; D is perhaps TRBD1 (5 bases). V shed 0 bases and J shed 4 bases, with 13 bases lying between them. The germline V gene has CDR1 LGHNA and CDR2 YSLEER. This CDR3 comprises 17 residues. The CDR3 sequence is CASSQDRQGWYNSPLHF. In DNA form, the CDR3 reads TGCGCCAGCAGCCAAGATAGGCAGGGTTGGTATAATTCACCCCTCCACTTT.

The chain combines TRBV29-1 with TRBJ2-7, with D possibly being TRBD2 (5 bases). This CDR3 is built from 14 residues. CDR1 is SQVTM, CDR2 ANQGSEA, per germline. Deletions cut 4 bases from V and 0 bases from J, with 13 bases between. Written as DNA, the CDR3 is TGCAGCGTTGGTTCTTCGACTATCTCCTACGAGCAGTACTTC. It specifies CSVGSSTISYEQYF.

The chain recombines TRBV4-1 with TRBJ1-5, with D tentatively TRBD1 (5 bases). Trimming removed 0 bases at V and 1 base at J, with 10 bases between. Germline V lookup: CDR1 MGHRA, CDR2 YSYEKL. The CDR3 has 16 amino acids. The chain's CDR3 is CASSQDGQGSNQPQHF. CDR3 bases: TGCGCCAGCAGCCAAGATGGGCAGGGAAGCAATCAGCCCCAGCATTTT.

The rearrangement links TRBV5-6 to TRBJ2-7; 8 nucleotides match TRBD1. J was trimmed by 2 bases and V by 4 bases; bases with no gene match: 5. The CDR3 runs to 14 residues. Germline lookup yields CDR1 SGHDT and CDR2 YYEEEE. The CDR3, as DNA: TGTGCCAGCAGCCTAGGGACAGGCGCCTACGAGCAGTACTTC. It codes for CASSLGTGAYEQYF.

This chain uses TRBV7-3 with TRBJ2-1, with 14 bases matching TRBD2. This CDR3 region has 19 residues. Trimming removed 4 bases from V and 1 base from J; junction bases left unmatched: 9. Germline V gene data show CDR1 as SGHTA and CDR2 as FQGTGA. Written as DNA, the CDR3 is TGTGCCAGCAGCTGGACTAGCGGGGGGCCCCTACCTTCCTACAATGAGCAGTTCTTC. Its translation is CASSWTSGGPLPSYNEQFF.

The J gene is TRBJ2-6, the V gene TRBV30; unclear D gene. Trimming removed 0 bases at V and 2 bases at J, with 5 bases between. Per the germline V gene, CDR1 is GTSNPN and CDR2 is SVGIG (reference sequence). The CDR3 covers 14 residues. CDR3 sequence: CAWSVGPGANVLTF. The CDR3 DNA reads TGTGCCTGGAGTGTTGGGCCTGGGGCCAACGTCCTGACTTTC.

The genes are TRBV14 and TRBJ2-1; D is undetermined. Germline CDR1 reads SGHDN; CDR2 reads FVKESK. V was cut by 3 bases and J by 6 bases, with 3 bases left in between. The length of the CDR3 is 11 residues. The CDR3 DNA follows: TGTGCCAGCAGCCACGGCAATGAGCAGTTCTTC. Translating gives CASSHGNEQFF.

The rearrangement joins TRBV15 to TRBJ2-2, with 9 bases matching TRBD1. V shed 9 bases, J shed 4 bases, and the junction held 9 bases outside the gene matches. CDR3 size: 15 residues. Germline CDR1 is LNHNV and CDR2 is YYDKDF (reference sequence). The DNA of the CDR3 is TGTGCCACGAGCTGGTCGGACAGGGGCACCGGGGAGCTGTTTTTT. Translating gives CATSWSDRGTGELFF. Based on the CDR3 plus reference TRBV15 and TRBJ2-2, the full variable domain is DAMVIQNPRYQVTQFGKPVTLSCSQTLNHNVMYWYQQKSSQAPKLLFHYYDKDFNNEADTPDNFQSRRPNTSFCFLDIRSPGLGDTAMYLCATSWSDRGTGELFFGEGSRLTVL.